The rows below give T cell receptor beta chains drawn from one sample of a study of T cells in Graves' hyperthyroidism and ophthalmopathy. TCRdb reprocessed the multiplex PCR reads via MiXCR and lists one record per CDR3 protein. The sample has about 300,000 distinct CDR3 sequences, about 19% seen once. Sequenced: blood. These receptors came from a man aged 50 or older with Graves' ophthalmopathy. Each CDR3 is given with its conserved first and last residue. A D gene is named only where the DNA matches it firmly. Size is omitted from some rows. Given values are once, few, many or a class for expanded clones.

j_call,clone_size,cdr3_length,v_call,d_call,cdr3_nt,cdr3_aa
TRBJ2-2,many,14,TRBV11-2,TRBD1,TGTGCCAGCAGCTTAACAGGGGGGACCGGGGAGCTGTTTTTT,CASSLTGGTGELFF
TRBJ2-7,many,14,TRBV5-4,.,TGTGCCAGCAGCCCTGGCTCAGGTGCGGGGGAGCAGTACTTC,CASSPGSGAGEQYF
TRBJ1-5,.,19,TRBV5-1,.,TGCGCCAGCAGCCCCTCGTGGGGGGCGGGGACCTATAGCAATCAGCCCCAGCATTTT,CASSPSWGAGTYSNQPQHF
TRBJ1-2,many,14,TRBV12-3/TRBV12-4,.,TGTGCCAGCAGGTTCGGGGGGGGTAACTATGGCTACACCTTC,CASRFGGGNYGYTF
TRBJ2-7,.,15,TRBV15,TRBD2,TGTGCCACCAGCAGAGGGGGACTAGCGGGACACGAGCAGTACTTC,CATSRGGLAGHEQYF
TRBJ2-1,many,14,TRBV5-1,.,TGCGCCAGCAGCCTGGGATCCCCAGTGGATGAGCAGTTCTTC,CASSLGSPVDEQFF
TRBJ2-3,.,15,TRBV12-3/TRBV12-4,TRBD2,TGTGCCAGCAGCTTTACTAGCGGTGGCACAGATACGCAGTATTTT,CASSFTSGGTDTQYF
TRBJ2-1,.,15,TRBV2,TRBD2,TGTGCCAGCAGGCGACTAGCGGGACTAGACAATGAGCAGTTCTTC,CASRRLAGLDNEQFF
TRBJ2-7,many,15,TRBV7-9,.,TGTGCCAGCAGCCGAGCGGCGGTGAACTCCTACGAGCAGTACTTC,CASSRAAVNSYEQYF
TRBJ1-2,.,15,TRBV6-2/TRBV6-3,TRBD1,TGTGCCAGCAGTGACCTGTACGGGACAGTCTATGGCTACACCTTC,CASSDLYGTVYGYTF
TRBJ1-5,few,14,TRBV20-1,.,TGCAGTGCTAGAGAGGTACGGGGTAATCAGCCCCAGCATTTT,CSAREVRGNQPQHF
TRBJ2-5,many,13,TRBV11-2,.,TGTGCCAGCAGCTCTTCCATCCGGGAGACCCAGTACTTC,CASSSSIRETQYF
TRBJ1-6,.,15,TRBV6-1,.,TGTGCCAGCAGCCCGAAAGTTTATGGGAATTCACCCCTCCACTTT,CASSPKVYGNSPLHF
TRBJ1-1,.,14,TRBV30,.,TGTGCCTGGATAATCTGGGGCGTTAACACTGAAGCTTTCTTT,CAWIIWGVNTEAFF
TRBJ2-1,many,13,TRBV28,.,TGTGCCAGCAGAACCGGACAGAACAATGAGCAGTTCTTC,CASRTGQNNEQFF
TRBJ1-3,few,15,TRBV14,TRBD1,TGTGCCAGCAGCCAACAGGGGGCCCCTGGAAACACCATATATTTT,CASSQQGAPGNTIYF
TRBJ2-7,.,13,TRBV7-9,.,TGTGCCAGCAGCTTCGCGGGTCTAGGGGAGCAGTACTTC,CASSFAGLGEQYF
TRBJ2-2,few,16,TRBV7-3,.,TGTGCCAGCAGCTCCGTTTTCAGGGGTCTTGCCGGGGAGCTGTTTTTT,CASSSVFRGLAGELFF
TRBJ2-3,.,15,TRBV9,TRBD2,TGTGCCAGCAGCGTAGAGGGCGGGAGTTCAGATACGCAGTATTTT,CASSVEGGSSDTQYF
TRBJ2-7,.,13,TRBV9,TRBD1,TGTGCCAGCAGCGTTGGGACAGCCCAAGAGCAGTACTTC,CASSVGTAQEQYF
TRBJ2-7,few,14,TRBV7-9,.,TGTGCCAGCAGCCCGCCGCAGGTCGCCTACGAGCAGTACTTC,CASSPPQVAYEQYF
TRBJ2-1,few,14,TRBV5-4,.,TGTGCCAGCAGCTTGTCTTGGGTACGGAATGAGCAGTTCTTC,CASSLSWVRNEQFF
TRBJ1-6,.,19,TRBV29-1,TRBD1,TGCAGCGTTGAAGCCGGGACAGGGATTCCGAGCGACTATAATTCACCCCTCCACTTT,CSVEAGTGIPSDYNSPLHF
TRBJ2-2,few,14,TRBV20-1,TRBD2,TGCAGTGCTAGACTAGCGGGAGGTAGCGGGGAGCTGTTTTTT,CSARLAGGSGELFF
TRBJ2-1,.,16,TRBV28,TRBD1,TGTGCCAGCAGTCCGGGGACAGGGAGCTCCTACAATGAGCAGTTCTTC,CASSPGTGSSYNEQFF
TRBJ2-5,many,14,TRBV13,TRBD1,TGTGCCAGCAGCCTCCGGACAGGGAAAGAGACCCAGTACTTC,CASSLRTGKETQYF
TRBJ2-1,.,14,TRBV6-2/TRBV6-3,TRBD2,TGTGCCAGCAGGCTAGCGGACCTCTACAATGAGCAGTTCTTC,CASRLADLYNEQFF
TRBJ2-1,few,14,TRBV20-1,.,TGCAGTGCTAGAGCCGGGAGTTTCCTTACTGAGCAGTTCTTC,CSARAGSFLTEQFF
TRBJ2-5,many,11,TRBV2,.,TGTGCCAGCAGTGAAAAAGAGACCCAGTACTTC,CASSEKETQYF
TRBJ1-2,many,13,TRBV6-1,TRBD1,TGTGCCAGCAGTGCAAGGACAGGCTATGGCTACACCTTC,CASSARTGYGYTF
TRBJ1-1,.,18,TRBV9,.,TGTGCCAGCAGCCCTCGCCTCGGGACACCCGCGTTGAGCACTGAAGCTTTCTTT,CASSPRLGTPALSTEAFF
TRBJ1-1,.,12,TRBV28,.,TGTGCCAGCGGCAGGGGTGGGACTAAAGCTTTCTTT,CASGRGGTKAFF
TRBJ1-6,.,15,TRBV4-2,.,TGTGCCAGCAGCCCGTCTAATCCCACGGATTCACCCCTCCACTTT,CASSPSNPTDSPLHF
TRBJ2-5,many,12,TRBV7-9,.,TGTGCCAGCAGGTTTAGCAGCGAGACCCAGTACTTC,CASRFSSETQYF
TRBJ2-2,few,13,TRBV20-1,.,TGCAGTGGACCCGGGCTGGGCAGCGGGGAGCTGTTTTTT,CSGPGLGSGELFF
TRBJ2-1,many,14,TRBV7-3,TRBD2,TGTGCCAGCAGCTTAATGGGACTAGCGGATGAGCAGTTCTTC,CASSLMGLADEQFF
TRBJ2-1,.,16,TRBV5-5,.,TGTGCCAGCAGATATGAGGGGACCCTGTTAAACAATGAGCAGTTCTTC,CASRYEGTLLNNEQFF
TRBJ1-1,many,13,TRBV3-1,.,TGTGCCAGCAGCCAAGGCACGAACACTGAAGCTTTCTTT,CASSQGTNTEAFF
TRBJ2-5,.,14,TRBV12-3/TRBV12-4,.,TGTGCCAGCAGCATGACAGCGCCGGGGACGGTCCAGTACTTC,CASSMTAPGTVQYF
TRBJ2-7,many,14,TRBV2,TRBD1,TGTGCCAGCAGTTCCCGGGACAGCTCCTACGAGCAGTACTTC,CASSSRDSSYEQYF
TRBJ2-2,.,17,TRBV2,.,TGTGCCAGCAGTTCGACGGCCCCGGGCACGAACACCGGGGAGCTGTTTTTT,CASSSTAPGTNTGELFF
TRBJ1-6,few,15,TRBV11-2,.,TGTGCCAGCAGCTTTCGGGCCGACGGGAGTTCACCCCTCCACTTT,CASSFRADGSSPLHF
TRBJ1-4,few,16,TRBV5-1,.,TGCGCCAGCAGCTTGTCACCGGGGGCAACTAATGAAAAACTGTTTTTT,CASSLSPGATNEKLFF
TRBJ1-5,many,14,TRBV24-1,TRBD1,TGTGCCACCAGTGATGCAGGGGGCCGAGAGCCCCAGCATTTT,CATSDAGGREPQHF
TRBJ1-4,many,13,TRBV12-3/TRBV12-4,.,TGTGCCAGCAGGGTCTCGGCTAATGAAAAACTGTTTTTT,CASRVSANEKLFF
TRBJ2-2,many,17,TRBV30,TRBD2,TGTGCCTGGAGGAGACTAGCGGTTTTCGCGAACACCGGGGAGCTGTTTTTT,CAWRRLAVFANTGELFF
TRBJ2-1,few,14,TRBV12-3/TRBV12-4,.,TGTGCCAGCAGTTTCCTGGTGGCCCTCAATGAGCAGTTCTTC,CASSFLVALNEQFF
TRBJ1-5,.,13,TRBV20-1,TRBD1,TGCAGTCTTAATACAGGGGTTAATCAGCCCCAGCATTTT,CSLNTGVNQPQHF
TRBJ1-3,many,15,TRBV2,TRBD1,TGTGCCAGCAGCACAGGACAGGGGGGCGGAAACACCATATATTTT,CASSTGQGGGNTIYF
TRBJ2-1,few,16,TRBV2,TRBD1,TGTGCCAGCAGCACCCCTCCGGGACAGGGGGCGCGAGAGCAGTTCTTC,CASSTPPGQGAREQFF
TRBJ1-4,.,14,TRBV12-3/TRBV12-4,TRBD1,TGTGCCAGCAGTTTGACAGGGGGTAATGAAAAACTGTTTTTT,CASSLTGGNEKLFF
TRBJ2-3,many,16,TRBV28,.,TGTGCCAGCAGCCTCCTGCCTCTGGGGATCACAGATACGCAGTATTTT,CASSLLPLGITDTQYF
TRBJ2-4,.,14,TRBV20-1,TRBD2,TGCAGTGCTAGACACCTAGCGGGAATAGACATTCAGTACTTC,CSARHLAGIDIQYF
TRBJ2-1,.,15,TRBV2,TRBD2,TGTGCCAGCGAGGAGGGGGGGACTAGCGGCAATGAGCAGTTCTTC,CASEEGGTSGNEQFF
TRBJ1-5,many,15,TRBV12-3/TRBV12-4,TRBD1,TGTGCCAGCAGTCGGACAGGGAATAGCAATCAGCCCCAGCATTTT,CASSRTGNSNQPQHF
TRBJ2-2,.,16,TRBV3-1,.,TGTGCCAGCAGCCAAGGCAGCGGAGGGAACACCGGGGAGCTGTTTTTT,CASSQGSGGNTGELFF
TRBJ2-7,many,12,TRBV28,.,TGTGCCAGCGGTCCTGGTGCCTTTGAGCAGTACTTC,CASGPGAFEQYF
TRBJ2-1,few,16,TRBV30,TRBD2,TGTGCCTGGAGTGTACCTAGCGGGAGCTCCTACAATGAGCAGTTCTTC,CAWSVPSGSSYNEQFF
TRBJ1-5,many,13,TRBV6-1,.,TGTGCCAGCAGCGACATTGGCAATCAGCCCCAGCATTTT,CASSDIGNQPQHF
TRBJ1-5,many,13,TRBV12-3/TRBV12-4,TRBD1,TGTGCCAGCAGCCCACAGGGGTATCAGCCCCAGCATTTT,CASSPQGYQPQHF